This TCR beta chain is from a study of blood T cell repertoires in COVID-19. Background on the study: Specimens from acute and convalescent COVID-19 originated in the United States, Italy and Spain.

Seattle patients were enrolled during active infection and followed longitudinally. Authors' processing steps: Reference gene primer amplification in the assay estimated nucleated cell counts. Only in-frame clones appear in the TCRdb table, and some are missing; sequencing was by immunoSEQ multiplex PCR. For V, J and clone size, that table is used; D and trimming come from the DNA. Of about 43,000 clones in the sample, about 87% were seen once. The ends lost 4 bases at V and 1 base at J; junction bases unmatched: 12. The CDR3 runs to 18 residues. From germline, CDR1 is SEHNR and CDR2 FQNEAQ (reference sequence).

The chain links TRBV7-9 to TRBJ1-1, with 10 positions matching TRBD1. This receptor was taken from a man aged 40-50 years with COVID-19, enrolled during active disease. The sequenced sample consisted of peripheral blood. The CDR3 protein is CASSSRDRGHYQNTEAFF. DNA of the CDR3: TGTGCCAGCAGCTCCCGGGACAGGGGACACTACCAGAACACTGAAGCTTTCTTT. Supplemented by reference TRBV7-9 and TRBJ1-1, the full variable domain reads DTGVSQNPRHKITKRGQNVTFRCDPISEHNRLYWYRQTLGQGPEFLTYFQNEAQLEKSRLLSDRFSAERPKGSFSTLEIQRTEQGDSAMYLCASSSRDRGHYQNTEAFFGQGTRLTVV.